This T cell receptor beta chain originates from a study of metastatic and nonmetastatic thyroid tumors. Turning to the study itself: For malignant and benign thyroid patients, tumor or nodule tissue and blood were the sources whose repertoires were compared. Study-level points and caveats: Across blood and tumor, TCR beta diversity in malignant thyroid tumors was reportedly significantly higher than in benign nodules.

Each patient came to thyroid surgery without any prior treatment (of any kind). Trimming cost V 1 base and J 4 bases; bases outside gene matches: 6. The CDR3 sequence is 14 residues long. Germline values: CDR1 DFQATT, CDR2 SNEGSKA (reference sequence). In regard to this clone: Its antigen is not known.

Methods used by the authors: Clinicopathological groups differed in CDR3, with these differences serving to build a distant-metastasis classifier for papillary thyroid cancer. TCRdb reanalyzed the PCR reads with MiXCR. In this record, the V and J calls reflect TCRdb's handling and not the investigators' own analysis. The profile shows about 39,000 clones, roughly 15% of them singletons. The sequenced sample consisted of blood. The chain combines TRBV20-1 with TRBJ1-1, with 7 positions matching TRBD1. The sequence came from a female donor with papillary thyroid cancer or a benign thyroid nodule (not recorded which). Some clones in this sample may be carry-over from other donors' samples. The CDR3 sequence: CSARGAAGGTEAFF. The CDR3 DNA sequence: TGCAGTGCTAGAGGAGCGGCAGGGGGCACTGAAGCTTTCTTT.